The clone carrying this TCR beta chain was recorded at least ten times. A marrow graft followed busulfan-fludarabine conditioning, with cyclophosphamide on days +3 and +4. The entry originates in a study of T cells after posttransplantation cyclophosphamide. Clones were sequenced by immunoSEQ multiplex PCR, and TCRdb holds only the in-frame ones, with some missing. The record shows more than 9,000 clones for this sample, with no singletons present. Germline CDR1 is SGHRS and CDR2 is YFSETQ. The CDR3 spans 14 residues. V gave up 0 bases and J gave up 4 bases, with 11 bases separating them. The V gene is TRBV5-1, the J gene TRBJ2-7, with a tentative D call TRBD2 (5 bases). This TCR came from a female patient in her 40s who received an allogeneic stem cell transplant from a related donor, was CMV-positive, and had no GVHD. Part of the T cells may come from the graft donor. Material: PBMCs, obtained after allogeneic stem cell transplant with posttransplant cyclophosphamide. The chain's CDR3 is CASSLDALGYEQYF. The DNA of the CDR3 is TGCGCCAGCAGCTTGGACGCACTAGGGTACGAGCAGTACTTC.